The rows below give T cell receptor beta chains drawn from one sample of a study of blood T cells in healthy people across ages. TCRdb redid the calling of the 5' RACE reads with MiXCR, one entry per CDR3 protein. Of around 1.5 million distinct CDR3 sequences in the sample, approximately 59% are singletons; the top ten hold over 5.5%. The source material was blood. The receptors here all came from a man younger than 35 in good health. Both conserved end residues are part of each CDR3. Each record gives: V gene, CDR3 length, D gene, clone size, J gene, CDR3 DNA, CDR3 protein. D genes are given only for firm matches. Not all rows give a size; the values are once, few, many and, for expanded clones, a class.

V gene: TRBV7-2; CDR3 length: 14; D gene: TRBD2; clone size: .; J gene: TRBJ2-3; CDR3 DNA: TGTGCCAGCAGCTTAGGGGGGGGTAAGGTTACGCAGTATTTT; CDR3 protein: CASSLGGGKVTQYF
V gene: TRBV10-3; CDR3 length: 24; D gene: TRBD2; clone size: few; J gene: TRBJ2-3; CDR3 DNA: TGTGCCATCAGTGAGCGAACGACCGGGACTAGCGGGAGGATCCTGCGAGACAGCACAGATACGCAGTATTTT; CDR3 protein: CAISERTTGTSGRILRDSTDTQYF
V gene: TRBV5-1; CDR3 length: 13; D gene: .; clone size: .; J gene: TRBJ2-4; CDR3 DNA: TGCGCCAGCAGTTTGGGCCTGGGGGACAAGCAGTACTTC; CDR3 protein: CASSLGLGDKQYF
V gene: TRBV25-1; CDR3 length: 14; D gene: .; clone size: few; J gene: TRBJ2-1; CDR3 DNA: TGTGCCAGCAGTGAAGCGGGGCTGGTAAATGAGCAGTTCTTC; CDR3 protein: CASSEAGLVNEQFF
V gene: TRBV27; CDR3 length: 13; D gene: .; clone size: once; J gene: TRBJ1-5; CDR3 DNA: TGTGCCAGCAGTGGCTTATACAATCAGCCCCAGCATTTT; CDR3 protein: CASSGLYNQPQHF
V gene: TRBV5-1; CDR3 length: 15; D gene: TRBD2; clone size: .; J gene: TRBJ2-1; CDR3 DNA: TGCGCCAGCAGCTCCCGACTAGCGGGAGACGATCAGCAGTTCTTC; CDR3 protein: CASSSRLAGDDQQFF
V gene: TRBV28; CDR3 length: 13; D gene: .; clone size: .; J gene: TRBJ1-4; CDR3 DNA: TGTGCCACCCCCGACGGATCGGGTGAAAAACTGTTTTTT; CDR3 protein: CATPDGSGEKLFF
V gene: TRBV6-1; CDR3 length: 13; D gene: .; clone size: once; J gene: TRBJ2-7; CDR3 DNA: TGTGCCAGCAGTAATAGGGGCCTCGTCGAGCAGTACTTC; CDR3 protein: CASSNRGLVEQYF
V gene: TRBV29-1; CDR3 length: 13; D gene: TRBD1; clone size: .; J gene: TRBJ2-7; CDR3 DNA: TGCAGCATTAAACAGGGGGCGTCGTACGAGCAGTACTTC; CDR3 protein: CSIKQGASYEQYF
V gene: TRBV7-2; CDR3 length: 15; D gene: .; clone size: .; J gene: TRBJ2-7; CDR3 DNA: TGTGCCAGCAGCTTAGCGTCAAGCGGTTCAAACGAGCAGTACTTC; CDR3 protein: CASSLASSGSNEQYF
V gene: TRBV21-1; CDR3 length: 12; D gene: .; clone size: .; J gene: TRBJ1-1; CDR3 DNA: TGTGCCAGCAGCAAAGTAAAAACTGAAGCTTTCTTT; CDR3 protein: CASSKVKTEAFF
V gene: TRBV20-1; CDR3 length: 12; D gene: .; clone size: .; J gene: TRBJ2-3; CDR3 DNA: TGCAGTGCCGAAACAGGAACAGATACGCAGTATTTT; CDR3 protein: CSAETGTDTQYF
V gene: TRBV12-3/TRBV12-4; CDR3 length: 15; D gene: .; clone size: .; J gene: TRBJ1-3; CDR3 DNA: TGTGCCAGCAGGCTCAGGGGCCCCCGACCGAACACCATATATTTT; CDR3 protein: CASRLRGPRPNTIYF
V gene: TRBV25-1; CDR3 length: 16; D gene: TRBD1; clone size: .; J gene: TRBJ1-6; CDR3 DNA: TGTGCCAGCAGTGATACGACAGGGGGAGATAATTCACCCCTCCACTTT; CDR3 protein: CASSDTTGGDNSPLHF
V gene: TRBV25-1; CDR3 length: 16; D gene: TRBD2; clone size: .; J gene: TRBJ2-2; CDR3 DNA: TGTGCCAGCAGTGAACCCGGGGGGGTTAACACCGGGGAGCTGTTTTTT; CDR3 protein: CASSEPGGVNTGELFF
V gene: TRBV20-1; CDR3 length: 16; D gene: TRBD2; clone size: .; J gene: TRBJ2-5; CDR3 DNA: TGCAGTGCTAGAGACCCCGGGACTAGCGGGGAAGAGACCCAGTACTTC; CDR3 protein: CSARDPGTSGEETQYF
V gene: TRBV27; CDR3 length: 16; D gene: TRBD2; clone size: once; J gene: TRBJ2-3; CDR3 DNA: TGTGCCAGCAGTTTGTTTAGCGGGCGAAGCACAGATACGCAGTATTTT; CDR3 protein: CASSLFSGRSTDTQYF
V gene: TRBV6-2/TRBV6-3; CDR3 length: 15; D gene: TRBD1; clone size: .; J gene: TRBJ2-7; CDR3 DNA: TGTGCCAGCACTCCAGCGGGGACAGGGCTCGACGAGCAGTACTTC; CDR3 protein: CASTPAGTGLDEQYF
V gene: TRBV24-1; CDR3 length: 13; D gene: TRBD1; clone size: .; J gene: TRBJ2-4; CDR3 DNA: TGTGCCACCATTGGACAGGGGGACAATGAGCAGTACTTC; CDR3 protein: CATIGQGDNEQYF
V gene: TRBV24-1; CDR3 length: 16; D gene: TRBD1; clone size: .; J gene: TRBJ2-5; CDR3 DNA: TGTGCCACCAGTGATCTCACGACAGGGGAGCAAGAGACCCAGTACTTC; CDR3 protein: CATSDLTTGEQETQYF
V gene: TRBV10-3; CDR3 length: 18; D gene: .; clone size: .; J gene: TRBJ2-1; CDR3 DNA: TGTGCCATCAGCAACACCCCGGCCGGACAGTCACTTAACAATGAGCAGTTCTTC; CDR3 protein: CAISNTPAGQSLNNEQFF
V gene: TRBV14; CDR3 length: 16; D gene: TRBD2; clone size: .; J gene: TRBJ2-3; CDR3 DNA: TGTGCCAGCAGCCAAGATCTTCGGGGGGAAACAGATACGCAGTATTTT; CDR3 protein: CASSQDLRGETDTQYF
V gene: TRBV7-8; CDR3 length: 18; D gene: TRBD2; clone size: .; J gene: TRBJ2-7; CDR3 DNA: TGTGCCAGCAGCTCAGGACTAGCGGGGGCAAGGAGCTCCTACGAGCAGTACTTC; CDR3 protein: CASSSGLAGARSSYEQYF
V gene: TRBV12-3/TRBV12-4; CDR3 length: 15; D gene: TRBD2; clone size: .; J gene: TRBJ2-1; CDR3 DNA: TGTGCCAGCAGTTCAGGACTAGCGGATTACAATGAGCAGTTCTTC; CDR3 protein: CASSSGLADYNEQFF
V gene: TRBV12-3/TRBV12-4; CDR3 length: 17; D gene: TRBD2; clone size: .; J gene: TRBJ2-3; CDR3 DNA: TGTGCCAGCAGTTCCGATAGCGGGGGGGGTCAGATAGATACGCAGTATTTT; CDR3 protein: CASSSDSGGGQIDTQYF
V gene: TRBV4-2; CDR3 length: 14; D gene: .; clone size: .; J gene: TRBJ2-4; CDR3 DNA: TGTGCCAGCAGCCAACTGGGGACCAAAAACATTCAGTACTTC; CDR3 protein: CASSQLGTKNIQYF
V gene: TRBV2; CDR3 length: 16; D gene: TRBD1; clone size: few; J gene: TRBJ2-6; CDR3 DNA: TGTGCCAGCAGTGGGACAGGGGGTGCTGGGGCCAACGTCCTGACTTTC; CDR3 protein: CASSGTGGAGANVLTF
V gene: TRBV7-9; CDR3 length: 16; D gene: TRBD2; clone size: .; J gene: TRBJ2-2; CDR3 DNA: TGTGCCAGCAGCCCCCATTCAAGCGGGGCGTCCGGGGAGCTGTTTTTT; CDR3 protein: CASSPHSSGASGELFF
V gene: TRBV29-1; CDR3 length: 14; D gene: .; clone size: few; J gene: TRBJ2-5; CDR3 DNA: TGCAGCGCCTTGGGTGTAACGATCCAAGAGACCCAGTACTTC; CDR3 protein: CSALGVTIQETQYF
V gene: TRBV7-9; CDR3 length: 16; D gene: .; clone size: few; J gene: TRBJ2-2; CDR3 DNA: TGTGCCAGCAGCTTACTGGGCTGGGAGAACACCGGGGAGCTGTTTTTT; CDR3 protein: CASSLLGWENTGELFF
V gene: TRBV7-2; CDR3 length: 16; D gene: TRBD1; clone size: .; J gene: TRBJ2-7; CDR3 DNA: TGTGCCAGCAGCTTAGATGGGACAGGACCTCTCTACGAGCAGTACTTC; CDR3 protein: CASSLDGTGPLYEQYF
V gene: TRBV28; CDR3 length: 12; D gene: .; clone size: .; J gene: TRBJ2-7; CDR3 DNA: TGTGCCATATCGGGGATCAGCTACGAGCAGTACTTC; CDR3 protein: CAISGISYEQYF
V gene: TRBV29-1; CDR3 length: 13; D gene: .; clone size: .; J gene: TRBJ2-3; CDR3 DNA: TGCAGCGTTATAAGCGTCAAAACAGATACGCAGTATTTT; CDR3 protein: CSVISVKTDTQYF
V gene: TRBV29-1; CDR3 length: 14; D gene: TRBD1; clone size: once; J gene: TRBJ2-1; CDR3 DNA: TGCAGCGTTGAAGGCCAGGGGGCCGGCAATGAGCAGTTCTTC; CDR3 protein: CSVEGQGAGNEQFF
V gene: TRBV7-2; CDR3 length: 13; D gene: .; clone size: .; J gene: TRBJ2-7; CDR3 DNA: TGTGCCAGCAGCTTAGTCGGCAGGACCGAGCAGTACTTC; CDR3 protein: CASSLVGRTEQYF
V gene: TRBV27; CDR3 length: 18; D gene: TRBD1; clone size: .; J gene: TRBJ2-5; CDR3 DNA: TGTGCCAGCAGTTCGCTAGATAACAGGGGGTATGACCAAGAGACCCAGTACTTC; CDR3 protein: CASSSLDNRGYDQETQYF
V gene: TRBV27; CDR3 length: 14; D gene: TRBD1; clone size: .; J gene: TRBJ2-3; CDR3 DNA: TGTGCCACCTCGGGACAGGGGATCACAGATACGCAGTATTTT; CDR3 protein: CATSGQGITDTQYF
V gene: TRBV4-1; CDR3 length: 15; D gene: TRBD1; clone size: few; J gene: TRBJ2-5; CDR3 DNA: TGCGCCAGCAGCCCTCGAGGCAGGGGGCTACAGACCCAGTACTTC; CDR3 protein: CASSPRGRGLQTQYF
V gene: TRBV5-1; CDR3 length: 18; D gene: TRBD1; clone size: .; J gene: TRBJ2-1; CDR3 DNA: TGCGCCAGCAGCTTGGGGCCATACAGGGGCAGCTCCTACAATGAGCAGTTCTTC; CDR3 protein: CASSLGPYRGSSYNEQFF
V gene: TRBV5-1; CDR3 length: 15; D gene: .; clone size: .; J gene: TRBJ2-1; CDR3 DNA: TGCGCCAGCAGCTTGGGACTGCTTTCCTACAATGAGCAGTTCTTC; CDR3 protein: CASSLGLLSYNEQFF
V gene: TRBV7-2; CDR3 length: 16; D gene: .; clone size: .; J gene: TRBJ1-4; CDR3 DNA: TGTGCCAGCAGCTTATGGGTTAGCTCAGCGCTTGAAAAACTGTTTTTT; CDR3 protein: CASSLWVSSALEKLFF
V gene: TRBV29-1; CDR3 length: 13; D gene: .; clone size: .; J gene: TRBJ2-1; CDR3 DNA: TGCAGCGTTGAAAGGCCCACCTACAATGAGCAGTTCTTC; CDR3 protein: CSVERPTYNEQFF
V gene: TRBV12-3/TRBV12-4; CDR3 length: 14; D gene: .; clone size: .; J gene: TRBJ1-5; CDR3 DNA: TGTGCCAGCAGGCGAGGAGGGGGAGGTCAGCCCCAGCATTTT; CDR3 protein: CASRRGGGGQPQHF
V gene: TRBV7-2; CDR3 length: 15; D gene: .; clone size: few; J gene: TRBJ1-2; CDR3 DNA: TGTGCCAGCAGCGATAAATCGATTGGGAACTATGGCTACACCTTC; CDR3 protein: CASSDKSIGNYGYTF
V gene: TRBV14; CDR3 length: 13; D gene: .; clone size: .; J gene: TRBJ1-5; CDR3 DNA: TGTGCCAGCAGCCAAGATCGTTGGGAGCCCCAGCATTTT; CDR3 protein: CASSQDRWEPQHF
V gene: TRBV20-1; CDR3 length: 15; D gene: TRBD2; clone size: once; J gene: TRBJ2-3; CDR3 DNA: TGCAGTGCTGTATCTCGGACTAGTTGGGTTGGTACGCAGTATTTT; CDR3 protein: CSAVSRTSWVGTQYF
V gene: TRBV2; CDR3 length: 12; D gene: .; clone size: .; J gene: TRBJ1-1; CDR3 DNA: TGTGCCAGCACCCTGGGGGTCACTGAAGCTTTCTTT; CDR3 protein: CASTLGVTEAFF
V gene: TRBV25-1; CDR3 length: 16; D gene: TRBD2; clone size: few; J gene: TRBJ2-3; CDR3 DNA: TGTGCCAGCAGTGAAGACGGGCGGGGAGGGACAGATACGCAGTATTTT; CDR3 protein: CASSEDGRGGTDTQYF
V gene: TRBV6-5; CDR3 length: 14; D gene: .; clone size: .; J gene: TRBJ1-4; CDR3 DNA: TGTGCCAGCAGTAGGGACTATCATAATGAAAAACTGTTTTTT; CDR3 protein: CASSRDYHNEKLFF
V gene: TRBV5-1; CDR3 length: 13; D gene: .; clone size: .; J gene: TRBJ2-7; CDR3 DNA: TGCGCCAGCAGCTTGACTTTCACCTACGAGCAGTACTTC; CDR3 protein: CASSLTFTYEQYF
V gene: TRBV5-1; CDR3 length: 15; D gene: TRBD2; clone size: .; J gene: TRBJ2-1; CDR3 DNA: TGCGCCAGCAGCATCCGGACTAGCGGGAATAATGAGCAGTTCTTC; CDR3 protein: CASSIRTSGNNEQFF
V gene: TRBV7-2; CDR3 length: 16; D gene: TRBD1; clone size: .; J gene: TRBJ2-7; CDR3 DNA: TGTGCCAGCAGCTTAGGTCCCGGGACAGATACCTACGAGCAGTACTTC; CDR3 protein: CASSLGPGTDTYEQYF
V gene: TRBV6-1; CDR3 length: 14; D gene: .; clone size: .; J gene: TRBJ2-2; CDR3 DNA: TGTGCCAGCATGGGGGGCCGTAACACCGGGGAGCTGTTTTTT; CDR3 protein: CASMGGRNTGELFF